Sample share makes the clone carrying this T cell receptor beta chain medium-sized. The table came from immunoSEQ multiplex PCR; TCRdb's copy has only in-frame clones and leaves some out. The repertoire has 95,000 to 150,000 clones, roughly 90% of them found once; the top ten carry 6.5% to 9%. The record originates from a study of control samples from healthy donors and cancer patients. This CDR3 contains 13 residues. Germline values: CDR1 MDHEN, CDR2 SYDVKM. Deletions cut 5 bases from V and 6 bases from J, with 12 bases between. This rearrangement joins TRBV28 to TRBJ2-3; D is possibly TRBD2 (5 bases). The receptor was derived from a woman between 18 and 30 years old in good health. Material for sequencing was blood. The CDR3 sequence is CASSPGLQDTQYF. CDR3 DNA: TGTGCCAGCAGTCCCGGACTTCAGGATACGCAGTATTTT.